This T cell receptor (beta chain) was sequenced in a study of blood T cell repertoires in COVID-19. Generated by immunoSEQ multiplex PCR, the TCRdb table keeps only in-frame clones and is missing some. This sample has about 89,000 clones, with around three quarters found just once. V lost 1 base, J lost 4 bases, and 14 bases lay in between. CDR3 length: 15 amino acids. Germline V CDR1 and CDR2: SGHKS, YYEKEE (reference sequence). This clonotype originated in a woman of 80 years or more with acute or convalescent COVID-19. The sequenced sample consisted of peripheral blood. The chain couples TRBV5-5 to TRBJ1-2; no reliable D call. The CDR3 is CASSLRAIEGYGYTF. The CDR3 region has the DNA TGTGCCAGCAGCTTGCGTGCCATTGAGGGCTATGGCTACACCTTC.